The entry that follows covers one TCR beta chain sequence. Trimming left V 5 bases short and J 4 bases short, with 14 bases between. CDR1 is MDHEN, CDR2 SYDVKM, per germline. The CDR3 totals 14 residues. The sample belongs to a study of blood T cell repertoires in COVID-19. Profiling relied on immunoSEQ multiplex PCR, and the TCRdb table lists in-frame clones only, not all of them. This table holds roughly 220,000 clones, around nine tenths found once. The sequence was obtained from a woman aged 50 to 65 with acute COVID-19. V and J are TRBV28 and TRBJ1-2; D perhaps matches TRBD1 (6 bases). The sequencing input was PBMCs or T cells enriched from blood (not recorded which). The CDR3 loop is CASSGGQLVYGYTF. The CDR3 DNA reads TGTGCCAGCAGTGGGGGCCAGCTAGTCTATGGCTACACCTTC.